The present TCR beta chain was sequenced within a study of T cell responses to AZD1222 COVID-19 vaccine. Profiling relied on immunoSEQ multiplex PCR, and the TCRdb table lists in-frame clones only, not all of them. In the table there are 68,000 or so clones, about 80% of which are singletons. General study findings and limits: Females outnumbered males among donors, who were mostly white British; clonal diversity was possibly underestimated. Seropositive at baseline were only a handful of AZD1222 recipients. Regions 160-218 and 743-854 dominated among vaccine-associated CD4 TCRs spanning spike.

Details on this clone: Its antigen remains unidentified.

CDR3 length: 13 residues. Germline CDR1 SGHKS, CDR2 YYEKEE (reference sequence). The V and J ends lost 0 bases and 1 base respectively, with 4 bases between them. This TCR came from an adult in good health. This specimen consisted of peripheral blood, obtained on day 0 of AZD1222 vaccination. The rearrangement uses TRBV5-5 and TRBJ1-1; D is uncertain. The DNA for the CDR3 is TGTGCCAGCAGCTTGGGTAAGAACACTGAAGCTTTCTTT. Residues: CASSLGKNTEAFF.